The 26 T cell receptor beta chains below all came from one sample that was sequenced in a study of blood T cell repertoires in COVID-19. Only in-frame clones appear in the TCRdb table, and some are missing; sequencing was by immunoSEQ multiplex PCR. The table includes 250,000 to 300,000 clones, around nine tenths detected once. The sample was peripheral blood. Every receptor here comes from a man between 45 and 60 years old with acute or convalescent COVID-19.

This chain joins TRBV30 and TRBJ1-5, with D tentatively TRBD1 (5 bases). Per germline, CDR1 GTSNPN and CDR2 SVGIG (reference sequence). The CDR3 is made up of 15 amino acids. V lost 0 bases to trimming and J lost 6 bases, with 15 bases between them. For the CDR3, the DNA is TGTGCCTGGAGTGTACAGGCAGGCTACGTTCAGCCCCAGCATTTT. It is translated as CAWSVQAGYVQPQHF.

CDR3 in amino acids: CASSSPGQTGNTIYF. CDR3 coding DNA: TGTGCCAGCAGTTCTCCGGGACAGACTGGAAACACCATATATTTT. The chain carries TRBV27 and TRBJ1-3; 7 bases are shared with TRBD1. J lost 2 bases, V lost 4 bases, and 5 bases had no gene match. The CDR3 spans 15 residues. Germline CDR1 reads MNHEY; CDR2 reads SMNVEV (reference sequence).

This rearrangement joins TRBV6-5 to TRBJ2-7, with D possibly matching TRBD2 (5 bases). Trimming took 6 bases from V and 0 from J, leaving 15 bases between them. This CDR3 is built from 15 residues. Germline assignment: CDR1 MNHEY and CDR2 SVGAGI. The CDR3 DNA is TGTGCCAGCAGGTATTTCCGGGGATCCTCCTACGAGCAGTACTTC. It specifies CASRYFRGSSYEQYF.

The CDR3 loop reads CASSYDLEGTEAFF. In DNA, the CDR3 is TGTGCCAGCAGTTACGACTTGGAGGGCACTGAAGCTTTCTTT. The chain uses TRBV6-5 and TRBJ1-1; no clear D. The germline V and J ends were trimmed by 2 bases and 4 bases, with 11 bases remaining between them. Germline lookup yields CDR1 MNHEY and CDR2 SVGAGI. The CDR3 contains 14 residues.

This chain joins TRBV20-1 and TRBJ1-2; D uncertain. Germline values: CDR1 DFQATT, CDR2 SNEGSKA (reference sequence). The length of the CDR3 is 13 residues. V lost 3 bases and J lost 8, with 16 bases in between. CDR3 DNA: TGCAGTGCTAGTATAGCGGGCCCGACGGGCTACACCTTC. Residues: CSASIAGPTGYTF.

This sequence joins TRBV5-5 and TRBJ2-5, with a weak D call TRBD1 (6 bases). Trimming left V 4 bases short and J 5 bases short, with 12 bases between. The CDR3 runs 13 residues. Germline lookup yields CDR1 SGHKS and CDR2 YYEKEE (reference sequence). CDR3 in amino acids: CASSVQGGETQYF. The CDR3 DNA is TGTGCCAGCAGCGTACAGGGTGGGGAGACCCAGTACTTC.

V gene TRBV13 combines with J gene TRBJ2-1; 7 nucleotides agree with TRBD1. Germline assignment: CDR1 PRHDT and CDR2 FYEKMQ (reference sequence). The length of the CDR3 is 15 residues. The V and J ends lost 5 bases and 4 bases, in that order; junction bases with no gene match: 8. Written as DNA, the CDR3 is TGTGCCAGCAGCCAACCAGGGGGACCTTACAATGAGCAGTTCTTC. Encoded protein: CASSQPGGPYNEQFF.

The chain carries TRBV18 and TRBJ2-7; D is perhaps TRBD1 (5 bases). Trimming took off 1 base at V and 5 bases at J, with 9 bases between the two ends. Germline V gene lookup returns CDR1 KGHSH and CDR2 LQKENI. The CDR3 spans 13 residues. The CDR3 DNA reads as TGTGCCAGCTCACCACTTAGGGGCAACGAGCAGTACTTC. This translates into CASSPLRGNEQYF.

The chain carries TRBV19 and TRBJ1-1; D remains ambiguous. CDR1 and CDR2 (germline): LNHDA, SQIVND (reference sequence). CDR3 length: 14 amino acids. Between the trimmed V and J ends, which lost 3 bases and 1 base, there was a span of 9 bases. CDR3 region: CASSIGFENTEAFF. The CDR3 DNA reads as TGTGCCAGTAGTATCGGTTTTGAGAACACTGAAGCTTTCTTT.

Comment on this clone: Germline and junction disagree at one end, which may indicate a read error. This sequence joins TRBV7-7 and TRBJ2-7, with 10 bases aligning to TRBD1. Germline V CDR1 and CDR2: SSHAT, FNYEAQ (reference sequence). The CDR3 length is 13 residues. The CDR3 protein is CASSVGTGDEQYF. Here the CDR3 DNA reads TGTGCTAGCAGCGTTGGGACAGGGGACGAGCAGTACTTC.

The chain joins TRBV6-6 to TRBJ2-7; weak D call: TRBD1 (5 bases). This CDR3 contains 16 residues. V lost 7 bases to trimming and J lost 0 bases, with 19 bases between them. Germline CDR1 is MNHNY and CDR2 is SVGAGI (reference sequence). The CDR3 nucleotides read TGTGCCAGCACCAGGTCGAGTGGGGCTTTCTCCTACGAGCAGTACTTC. This encodes CASTRSSGAFSYEQYF.

The chain uses TRBV3-1 (or the pseudogene TRBV3-2) and TRBJ2-1; possible D gene TRBD2, 6 bases. The CDR3 runs 13 residues. V was trimmed by 1 base and J by 8 bases, leaving 9 bases between them. Germline V CDR1 and CDR2: LGHDT, YNNKEL (reference sequence). The CDR3: CASSQALAYEQFF. For the CDR3, the DNA is TGTGCCAGCAGCCAAGCACTAGCCTATGAGCAGTTCTTC.

This chain uses TRBV19 with TRBJ2-1, with 14 bases lining up with TRBD2. The J segment lost 13 bases and the V segment lost 3 bases, leaving 8 bases of the junction unmatched. This CDR3 has 15 amino acids. Germline loops: CDR1 LNHDA, CDR2 SQIVND (reference sequence). The CDR3 loop reads CASSIKGLAGENQFF. As DNA, the CDR3 is TGTGCCAGTAGTATTAAGGGACTAGCGGGGGAAAACCAGTTCTTC.

The chain combines TRBV5-4 with TRBJ2-7, with a weak D call TRBD1 (6 bases). The germline V gene has CDR1 SGHNT and CDR2 YYREEE (reference sequence). Trimming removed 2 bases at V and 2 bases at J, with 14 bases between. The CDR3 has 15 residues. CDR3 protein: CASSLPTGRAYEQYF. DNA for the CDR3: TGTGCCAGCAGCTTACCTACAGGGCGTGCCTACGAGCAGTACTTC.

V usage is TRBV12-3 or TRBV12-4 and J usage is TRBJ1-2, with TRBD1 as a possible D gene (6 bases). Trimming removed 5 bases at V and 4 bases at J, with 11 bases between. The CDR3 has 13 amino acids. This CDR3 reads CASSRDTTYGYTF. CDR3 coding DNA: TGTGCCAGCAGTCGGGACACCACCTATGGCTACACCTTC.

This clone has just a few counts. V gene TRBV5-6 combines with J gene TRBJ1-6; perhaps TRBD1 as D (5 bases). CDR3 size: 16 residues. CDR1 and CDR2 from the germline V gene are SGHDT and YYEEEE. Trimming pared 0 bases from V and 7 bases from J, leaving 14 bases between. The CDR3 DNA follows: TGTGCCAGCAGCTTGGCCGGCAGGGTATTAAATTCACCCCTCCACTTT. Protein: CASSLAGRVLNSPLHF.

As concerns this clone: Other DNA sequences in this sample translate to the same CDR3. The V call is TRBV19, the J call TRBJ2-1; 13 nucleotides align to TRBD2. Trimming at V came to 3 bases and at J to 9 bases, leaving 5 bases not matched to a gene. CDR3 length: 15 amino acids. Looked up from germline, CDR1 is LNHDA and CDR2 is SQIVND (reference sequence). The CDR3 DNA reads TGTGCCAGTAGTATTACTAGCGGGGGGGCTGGTGAGCAGTTCTTC. This sequence encodes CASSITSGGAGEQFF.

The chain is built from TRBV7-2 and TRBJ1-1; D is uncertain. CDR1 is SGHTA, CDR2 FQGNSA, per germline. This CDR3 contains 14 residues. V lost 6 bases, J lost 5 bases, and 16 bases lay in between. The CDR3 DNA sequence: TGTGCCAGCAGTCTTAGAGGGATAAGGACTGAAGCTTTCTTT. Its protein is CASSLRGIRTEAFF.

To note about this clone: The sample holds other DNA sequences that translate to the same CDR3. The rearrangement uses TRBV5-1 and TRBJ1-2; a possible D gene is TRBD1 (6 bases). The germline V gene has CDR1 SGHRS and CDR2 YFSETQ. V lost 0 bases, J lost 0 bases, and 6 bases lay in between. The CDR3 is 14 amino acids. The CDR3 reads CASSLGQANYGYTF. As DNA, the CDR3 is TGCGCCAGCAGCTTGGGACAGGCTAACTATGGCTACACCTTC.

This chain joins TRBV7-6 and TRBJ1-6; the D gene is possibly TRBD1 (5 bases). This CDR3 contains 15 residues. Germline lookup yields CDR1 SGHVS and CDR2 FNYEAQ. V dropped 6 bases and J dropped 10 bases, with 19 bases sitting between them. The CDR3 DNA reads as TGTGCCAGCAGTGGTATCGGGGGTGTAGGCTCACCCCTCCACTTT. Protein sequence: CASSGIGGVGSPLHF.

The chain has TRBV5-6 and TRBJ1-6, with TRBD1 as a possible D gene (5 bases). V was shortened by 2 bases and J by 6 bases, with 9 bases between the two germline ends. The CDR3 is 14 residues long. Germline values: CDR1 SGHDT, CDR2 YYEEEE. CDR3 bases: TGTGCCAGCAGCTTTAGACAGATTAATTCACCCCTCCACTTT. It is translated as CASSFRQINSPLHF. The full variable domain, rest sourced from reference TRBV5-6 and TRBJ1-6, is DAGVTQSPTHLIKTRGQQVTLRCSPKSGHDTVSWYQQALGQGPQFIFQYYEEEERQRGNFPDRFSGHQFPNYSSELNVNALLLGDSALYLCASSFRQINSPLHFGNGTRLTVT.

The chain links TRBV7-3 to TRBJ2-7; possibly TRBD2 for D (6 bases). Trimming took 11 bases from V and 2 from J, leaving 16 bases between them. This CDR3 spans 13 amino acids. Germline V gene sequence: CDR1 SGHTA, CDR2 FQGTGA. This CDR3 reads CAGGTADPYEQYF. As DNA, the CDR3 is TGTGCCGGGGGGACGGCCGACCCCTACGAGCAGTACTTC.

The chain joins TRBV9 to TRBJ2-1; a possible D gene is TRBD2 (5 bases). V was shortened by 0 bases and J by 8 bases, with 12 bases between the two germline ends. Germline-derived CDR1 and CDR2 are SGDLS and YYNGEE. The CDR3 length is 14 residues. The CDR3 loop is CASSVAGNRYEQFF. CDR3 nucleotides: TGTGCCAGCAGCGTAGCGGGGAACCGGTATGAGCAGTTCTTC.

CDR3 residues: CASSLGPGTNEKLFF. The CDR3 coding sequence is TGTGCCAGCAGCTTAGGACCGGGGACTAATGAAAAACTGTTTTTT. The V call is TRBV7-6, the J call TRBJ1-4; D unclear. Germline V gene lookup returns CDR1 SGHVS and CDR2 FNYEAQ. CDR3 size: 15 residues. V lost 1 base and J 2 bases, leaving 8 bases between the germline ends.

J is TRBJ1-5 and V is TRBV7-3; 8 nucleotides line up with TRBD1. The V segment lost 0 bases and the J segment 0 bases; nucleotides outside the gene matches: 1. Germline loops: CDR1 SGHTA, CDR2 FQGTGA. The CDR3 sequence is 16 residues long. The CDR3 loop is CASSLTGTGSNQPQHF. As DNA, the CDR3 is TGTGCCAGCAGCTTAACCGGGACAGGTAGCAATCAGCCCCAGCATTTT.

Of note for this clone: No DNA is shown, since the ends of the CDR3 on it are uncertain; the CDR3 is the one TCRdb lists. This sequence joins TRBV5-6 and TRBJ1-2; no DNA check was done on the table's D call, TRBD1. Inclusive of both ends, the CDR3 amounts to 12 amino acids. Germline V gives CDR1 SGHDT, CDR2 YYEEEE. The CDR3 is CASSLVVGAGTF.